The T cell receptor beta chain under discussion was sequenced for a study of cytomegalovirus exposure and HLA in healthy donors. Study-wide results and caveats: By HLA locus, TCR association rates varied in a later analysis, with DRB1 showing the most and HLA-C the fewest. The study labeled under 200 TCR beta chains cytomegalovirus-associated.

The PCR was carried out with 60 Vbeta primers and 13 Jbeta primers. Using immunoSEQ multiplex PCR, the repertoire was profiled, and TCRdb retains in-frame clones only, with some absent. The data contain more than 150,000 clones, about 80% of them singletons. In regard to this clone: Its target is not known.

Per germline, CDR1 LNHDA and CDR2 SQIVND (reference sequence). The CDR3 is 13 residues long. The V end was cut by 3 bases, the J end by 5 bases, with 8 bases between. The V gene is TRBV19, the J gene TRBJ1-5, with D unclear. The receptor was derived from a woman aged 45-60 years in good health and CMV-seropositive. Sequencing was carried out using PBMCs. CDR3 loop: CASSIYSHQPQHF. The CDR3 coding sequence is TGTGCCAGTAGTATTTATTCTCATCAGCCCCAGCATTTT.